Below are 5 T cell receptor beta chains sequenced from a single sample in a study of blood T cells in healthy people across ages (dated by TCRdb to about 2015). The library was made by 5' RACE. TCRdb names Illumina HiSeq 2500 as the instrument used. A second PCR of 7 to 11 cycles was run with a J-beta primer mix and a sample-barcoded 5' primer. TCRdb cleaned the public reads at Q25 with fastp, built clones with MiXCR and kept in-frame beta chains. Every distinct CDR3 protein forms one entry, paired with its most common genes and DNA. The sample has 1.5 million to 2 million distinct CDR3 sequences on record, roughly 50% of them singletons. Approximately 2.1% of the sample comes from the top ten. Sequencing was done on a sample of blood. The receptors were gathered from a woman in her thirties or forties in good health.

The rearrangement uses TRBV28 and TRBJ2-5; 9 nucleotides line up with TRBD1. J was trimmed by 11 bases and V by 8 bases; bases with no gene match: 15. The germline gives CDR1 MDHEN, CDR2 SYDVKM. The CDR3 is 14 amino acids. CDR3: CASFKRQGGNEQYF. CDR3 sequence (DNA): TGTGCCAGCTTCAAGCGACAGGGGGGCAATGAGCAGTACTTC.

The rearrangement joins TRBV6-6 to TRBJ1-2, with 8 bases lining up with TRBD1. The CDR3 contains 15 residues. The trim removed 10 bases at V and 1 base at J, leaving 11 bases unmatched. In germline, CDR1 is MNHNY, CDR2 SVGAGI (reference sequence). CDR3 amino acids: CATTGTGRFNYGYTF. CDR3 sequence (DNA): TGTGCCACCACCGGGACAGGACGTTTTAACTATGGCTACACCTTC.

This clonotype appeared a few times. The chain is built from TRBV9 and TRBJ2-5; 9 bases agree with TRBD1. This CDR3 is 14 amino acids long. Germline V CDR1 and CDR2: SGDLS, YYNGEE. With 4 bases clipped from V and 8 bases from J, the junction kept 9 bases outside the gene matches. The CDR3 DNA is TGTGCCAGCAGCTTCACAGGGGGCAGGAGTACCCAGTACTTC. Residues: CASSFTGGRSTQYF.

Comments on this clonotype: The junction departs from germline at one end; a sequencing error may be responsible. The V and J genes are TRBV6-2 or TRBV6-3 and TRBJ2-1; D may be TRBD1 (5 bases). Germline V gene lookup returns CDR1 MNHEY and CDR2 SVGEGT. This CDR3 comprises 16 residues. In DNA form, the CDR3 reads TGTGCCAGCAGAGGGCCGACAGAATACTCCTACAGTGAGCAGTTCTTC. It codes for CASRGPTEYSYSEQFF.

The rearrangement uses TRBV14 and TRBJ2-7, with a possible D match to TRBD2 (7 bases). With the DNA end fitting TRBJ2-4 better, the J assignment may be wrong. This CDR3 comprises 16 residues. Germline assignment: CDR1 SGHDN and CDR2 FVKESK. In nucleotides, the CDR3 is TGTGCCAGCAGCCAAGATACGAGGGGGGGCCGGAACATTCAGTACTTC. Amino acid sequence: CASSQDTRGGRNIQYF.